The 30 T cell receptor beta chains reported below all come from one sample, sequenced in a study of cytotoxic CD8 clonotypes in ibrutinib-treated CLL. Assay used: immunoSEQ multiplex PCR; TCRdb lists only in-frame clones, some missing. The data show almost 250,000 clones, with under 75% seen just once and 15% held by the top ten. This material consisted of PBMCs, taken after 24 months of ibrutinib treatment. The receptors originated from a human donor with chronic lymphocytic leukemia.

This clone was seen only once. The CDR3 DNA reads as TGTGCCAGCGGTGGAGTGAACACCGGGGAGCTGTTTTTT. This encodes CASGGVNTGELFF. V usage is TRBV5-4 and J usage is TRBJ2-2; D is ambiguous. The CDR3 sequence is 13 residues long. The germline gives CDR1 SGHNT, CDR2 YYREEE (reference sequence). The V gene lost 7 bases and the J gene lost 1 base, with 8 bases spanning the gap. The full variable domain, its missing parts supplied by reference TRBV5-4 and TRBJ2-2, is ETGVTQSPTHLIKTRGQQVTLRCSSQSGHNTVSWYQQALGQGPQFIFQYYREEENGRGNFPPRFSGLQFPNYSSELNVNALELDDSALYLCASGGVNTGELFFGEGSRLTVL.

Only one count was recorded for this clone. The chain recombines TRBV5-1 with TRBJ2-5; 7 nucleotides match TRBD1. CDR1 is SGHRS and CDR2 is YFSETQ in the germline V gene. The CDR3 loop spans 14 amino acids. With 0 bases clipped from V and 6 bases from J, the junction kept 5 bases outside the gene matches. The CDR3 spells CASSLETGPKTQYF. CDR3 coding DNA: TGCGCCAGCAGCTTGGAGACAGGGCCGAAGACCCAGTACTTC.

The chain couples TRBV5-5 to TRBJ2-5, with 7 positions matching TRBD2. The junction had 18 bases not matched to a gene; V was cut back by 5 bases and J by 2 bases. The germline CDR1 and CDR2 sequences are SGHKS and YYEKEE (reference sequence). This CDR3 spans 18 amino acids. CDR3 amino acids: CASRGGVFRPRLQETQYF. DNA for the CDR3: TGTGCCAGCAGGGGAGGGGTATTCAGGCCAAGACTTCAAGAGACCCAGTACTTC.

The genes are TRBV7-8 and TRBJ2-7; the match to TRBD1 covers 8 bases. The trim removed 2 bases at V and 2 bases at J, leaving 5 bases unmatched. From germline, CDR1 is SGHVS and CDR2 FQNEAQ. This CDR3 contains 15 residues. The CDR3 spells CASSLSGGLAYEQYF. Written as DNA, the CDR3 is TGTGCCAGCAGCTTATCAGGGGGCCTGGCCTACGAGCAGTACTTC.

There are a few counts of this clone. This chain links TRBV2 with TRBJ2-7; D unclear. The CDR3 runs to 12 residues. V shed 4 bases and J shed 2 bases, with 6 bases lying between them. Germline lookup yields CDR1 SNHLY and CDR2 FYNNEI. The CDR3: CASSGQPYEQYF. DNA of the CDR3: TGTGCCAGCAGTGGCCAGCCCTACGAGCAGTACTTC.

The V and J genes are TRBV30 and TRBJ1-3; D remains ambiguous. Per germline, CDR1 GTSNPN and CDR2 SVGIG (reference sequence). The V gene lost 1 base and the J gene lost 4 bases, with 8 bases spanning the gap. The CDR3 has 13 amino acids. CDR3 DNA: TGTGCCTGGAGTGGGGCTCTCGGAAACACCATATATTTT. It codes for CAWSGALGNTIYF.

CDR3 bases: TGTGCCAGCAGCGATGGGGGCGTTAGCAATCAGCCCCAGCATTTT. Encoded protein: CASSDGGVSNQPQHF. V gene TRBV9 combines with J gene TRBJ1-5; weak D call: TRBD1 (6 bases). V was pared by 3 bases and J by 0 bases, with 10 bases between. The CDR3 sequence is 15 residues long. CDR1 and CDR2 from the germline V gene are SGDLS and YYNGEE.

The table lists this clone with a count of one. The gene calls are TRBV28 and TRBJ2-7, with D perhaps TRBD2 (6 bases). CDR1 is MDHEN and CDR2 is SYDVKM in the germline V gene. The CDR3 is 14 amino acids. The V end lost 2 bases, the J end lost 3 bases, and 11 bases lay between the germline ends. CDR3 sequence reads: CASSLGGDLYEQYF. CDR3 in DNA: TGTGCCAGCAGTTTAGGCGGGGACCTCTACGAGCAGTACTTC. Full variable domain (remainder filled in from reference TRBV28 and TRBJ2-7): DVKVTQSSRYLVKRTGEKVFLECVQDMDHENMFWYRQDPGLGLRLIYFSYDVKMKEKGDIPEGYSVSREKKERFSLILESASTNQTSMYLCASSLGGDLYEQYFGPGTRLTVT.

The chain has TRBV19 and TRBJ2-7, with 9 nucleotides matching TRBD2. V was clipped by 3 bases and J by 3 bases; unmatched bases: 6. Germline CDR1 and CDR2: LNHDA and SQIVND (reference sequence). The CDR3 covers 15 residues. DNA for the CDR3: TGTGCCAGTAGTATTCGGGCGGGAGGGTTCTACGAGCAGTACTTC. The encoded protein is CASSIRAGGFYEQYF.

V and J are TRBV6-5 and TRBJ1-5; no clear D. CDR1 is MNHEY and CDR2 is SVGAGI in the germline V gene. This CDR3 contains 13 residues. The V and J ends lost 6 bases and 4 bases respectively, with 10 bases between them. The CDR3 sequence is CASSRGKNQPQHF. In DNA form, the CDR3 reads TGTGCCAGCAGCAGAGGCAAAAATCAGCCCCAGCATTTT.

The table lists this clone with a few counts. The chain links TRBV27 to TRBJ2-7; TRBD1 aligns across 9 bases. J gave up 0 bases and V 6 bases, and 6 bases lay outside the gene matches. From germline, CDR1 is MNHEY and CDR2 SMNVEV (reference sequence). The CDR3 extends over 15 amino acids. In DNA, the CDR3 is TGTGCCAGCAGGAAAACAGGGGGCCCCTCCTACGAGCAGTACTTC. Its protein product is CASRKTGGPSYEQYF.

This clone has only a few counts. The rearrangement joins TRBV4-3 to TRBJ1-2; a weak D match, TRBD1 (5 bases). This CDR3 has 15 residues. Trimming pared 0 bases from V and 4 bases from J, leaving 12 bases between. CDR1 is LGHNA and CDR2 is YSLEER in the germline V gene. This CDR3 reads CASSQDRAGSYGYTF. The CDR3 nucleotides are TGCGCCAGCAGCCAAGATAGGGCAGGGAGCTATGGCTACACCTTC.

This clone has a handful of counts. J is TRBJ1-5 and V is TRBV2; no clear D gene. CDR3 length equals 13 residues. V lost 8 bases and J 0 bases, leaving 8 bases between the germline ends. Germline V CDR1 and CDR2: SNHLY, FYNNEI. The CDR3: CASRIYSNQPQHF. The CDR3 region has the DNA TGTGCCAGCCGTATCTATAGCAATCAGCCCCAGCATTTT.

The V gene is TRBV5-1, the J gene TRBJ2-7; no clear D. Trimming took 2 bases from V and 4 from J, leaving 10 bases between them. Per the germline V gene, CDR1 is SGHRS and CDR2 is YFSETQ. This CDR3 has 13 amino acids. CDR3 DNA sequence: TGCGCCAGCAGCTTTGGCGGATTTTACGAGCAGTACTTC. Encoded protein: CASSFGGFYEQYF.

This rearrangement joins TRBV6-1 to TRBJ2-5; D is undetermined. This CDR3 spans 12 amino acids. CDR1 and CDR2 from the germline V gene are MNHNS and SASEGT. V was shortened by 8 bases and J by 2 bases, with 9 bases between the two germline ends. The CDR3 nucleotides read TGTGCCAGCTCCGCGGCTCAAGAGACCCAGTACTTC. Amino acids: CASSAAQETQYF.

This clone was recorded once. The J gene is TRBJ1-2, the V gene TRBV7-2; no clear D gene. V was pared by 0 bases and J by 6 bases, with 14 bases between. Germline loops: CDR1 SGHTA, CDR2 FQGNSA. The CDR3 consists of 15 residues. The CDR3 nucleotides are TGTGCCAGCAGCTTAGCGGCGGGAGAGGTCCATGGCTACACCTTC. Encoded protein: CASSLAAGEVHGYTF.

The V gene is TRBV5-6, the J gene TRBJ1-5; the D gene is possibly TRBD1 (6 bases). From germline, CDR1 is SGHDT and CDR2 YYEEEE. This CDR3 has 14 residues. V lost 3 bases, J lost 3 bases, and 10 bases lay in between. CDR3 sequence reads: CASSSDRLNQPQHF. The DNA of the CDR3 is TGTGCCAGCAGCTCCGACAGGCTCAATCAGCCCCAGCATTTT.

The V call is TRBV4-3, the J call TRBJ2-3; 8 bases are shared with TRBD2. CDR3 size: 15 residues. J gave up 2 bases and V 8 bases, and 9 bases lay outside the gene matches. Germline V gene sequence: CDR1 LGHNA, CDR2 YSLEER. The CDR3 region has the DNA TGCGCCAGCGGCGGGAGGTCCACACTCACAGATACGCAGTATTTT. It codes for CASGGRSTLTDTQYF.

CDR3 nucleotide sequence: TGCGCCAGCTCCTACACGGTGGGGAACACCGGGGAGCTGTTTTTT. It translates to CASSYTVGNTGELFF. The chain recombines TRBV10-1 with TRBJ2-2; D not resolved. This CDR3 is 15 amino acids long. Germline CDR1 and CDR2: WNHNN and SYGVQD (reference sequence). Between the trimmed V and J ends, which lost 8 bases and 1 base, there was a span of 14 bases.

This clone showed up just once. The chain recombines TRBV12-2 with TRBJ2-1; the table's TRBD2 call for D was not verified on the DNA. TRBV12-2 is deemed a pseudogene. CDR3 length: 19 residues. The CDR3 sequence is CASRSRGLLTLPSYNEQFF. The CDR3 bases are TGTGCAAGTCGCTCTAGAGGCCTGCTTACCCTCCCTTCCTACAATGAGCAGTTCTTC.

The J gene is TRBJ2-1, the V gene TRBV19; a weak D match, TRBD2 (5 bases). Trimming cost V 1 base and J 2 bases, with 12 bases left between them. CDR1 and CDR2 from the germline V gene are LNHDA and SQIVND (reference sequence). This CDR3 has 16 residues. CDR3 in amino acids: CASSIAAGTTYNEQFF. CDR3 nucleotide sequence: TGTGCCAGTAGTATAGCGGCGGGTACCACCTACAATGAGCAGTTCTTC.

This clone was observed a few times. The chain combines TRBV18 with TRBJ2-2, with D tentatively TRBD1 (5 bases). The CDR3 extends over 16 amino acids. CDR1 KGHSH and CDR2 LQKENI come from the germline V gene. V dropped 3 bases and J dropped 5 bases, with 16 bases sitting between them. The DNA for the CDR3 is TGTGCCAGCTCACCCCCCCAGGACATTTTAACCGGGGAGCTGTTTTTT. Translating it yields CASSPPQDILTGELFF.

The J gene is TRBJ1-1, the V gene TRBV29-1, with TRBD1 matching 8 bases. There are 14 residues in the CDR3. From germline, CDR1 is SQVTM and CDR2 ANQGSEA. Trimming at V came to 6 bases and at J to 5 bases, leaving 11 bases not matched to a gene. The CDR3, as DNA: TGCAGCGTCATTCCCCCAGGGGGCGGAACTGAAGCTTTCTTT. As protein: CSVIPPGGGTEAFF.

The chain is built from TRBV9 and TRBJ2-7; TRBD2 agrees at 12 bases. The CDR3 loop spans 17 amino acids. V lost 1 base, J lost 6 bases, and 11 bases stayed unmatched. The germline V gene has CDR1 SGDLS and CDR2 YYNGEE. The CDR3 sequence: CASSVMSGASGRVEQYF. The CDR3 DNA is TGTGCCAGCAGCGTAATGTCCGGGGCTAGCGGGAGGGTCGAGCAGTACTTC.

The gene calls are TRBV7-9 and TRBJ2-6; D is unclear. Germline CDR1 is SEHNR and CDR2 is FQNEAQ (reference sequence). This CDR3 is 14 amino acids long. Trimming pared 5 bases from V and 4 bases from J, leaving 9 bases between. CDR3 amino acids: CASSRFEGANVLTF. As DNA, the CDR3 is TGTGCCAGCAGCCGATTTGAAGGGGCCAACGTCCTGACTTTC.

This chain joins TRBV30 and TRBJ1-5; a weak D match, TRBD1 (6 bases). Trimming removed 1 base at V and 6 bases at J, with 10 bases between. Germline V gives CDR1 GTSNPN, CDR2 SVGIG (reference sequence). There are 13 residues in the CDR3. The CDR3: CAWSDRGGQPQHF. The CDR3, as DNA: TGTGCCTGGAGTGATCGAGGGGGTCAGCCCCAGCATTTT.

This clone was detected only once. The V and J genes are TRBV7-9 and TRBJ2-5, with D possibly matching TRBD1 (6 bases). Germline CDR1 SEHNR, CDR2 FQNEAQ (reference sequence). The ends were cut back, 5 bases at V and 5 bases at J, with 15 bases in the middle. This CDR3 comprises 14 residues. This chain's CDR3 is CASSTPRGGETQYF. CDR3 nucleotide sequence: TGTGCCAGCAGCACCCCCAGGGGCGGCGAGACCCAGTACTTC.

This chain's CDR3 is CASSPGTGDNEQFF. DNA of the CDR3: TGTGCCAGCAGCCCCGGGACAGGAGACAATGAGCAGTTCTTC. The gene calls are TRBV6-5 and TRBJ2-1, with 8 bases fitting TRBD1. The germline CDR1 and CDR2 sequences are MNHEY and SVGAGI. V shed 6 bases, J shed 5 bases, and the junction held 6 bases outside the gene matches. The CDR3 contains 14 residues.

The genes are TRBV19 and TRBJ2-7; a weak D match, TRBD1 (6 bases). CDR1 is LNHDA, CDR2 SQIVND, per germline (reference sequence). Trimming removed 4 bases at V and 0 bases at J, with 10 bases between. This CDR3 contains 14 residues. The CDR3 reads CASSTTGFSYEQYF. In nucleotides, the CDR3 is TGTGCCAGTAGTACTACAGGGTTCTCCTACGAGCAGTACTTC.

The genes are TRBV19 and TRBJ2-7; 7 positions agree with TRBD2. The CDR3 covers 15 residues. CDR1 LNHDA and CDR2 SQIVND come from the germline V gene (reference sequence). J gave up 3 bases and V 4 bases, and 9 bases lay outside the gene matches. The CDR3 DNA reads TGTGCCAGTAGTAAGCTGGCGGGAGATGTCTACGAGCAGTACTTC. Protein product: CASSKLAGDVYEQYF.